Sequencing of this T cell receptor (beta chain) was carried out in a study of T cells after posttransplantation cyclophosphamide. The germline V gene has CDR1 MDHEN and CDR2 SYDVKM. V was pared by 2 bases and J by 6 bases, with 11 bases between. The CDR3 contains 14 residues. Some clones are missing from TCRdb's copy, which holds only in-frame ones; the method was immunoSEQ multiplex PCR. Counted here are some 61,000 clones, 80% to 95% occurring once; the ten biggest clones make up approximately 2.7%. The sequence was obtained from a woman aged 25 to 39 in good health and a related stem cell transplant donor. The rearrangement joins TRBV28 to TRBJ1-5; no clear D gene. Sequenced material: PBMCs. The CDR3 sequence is CASSLRQVIQPQHF. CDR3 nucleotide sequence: TGTGCCAGCAGTTTACGCCAAGTTATTCAGCCCCAGCATTTT.